This TCR beta chain was recorded in a study of cytomegalovirus exposure and HLA in healthy donors. PCR primers comprised 60 Vbeta and 13 Jbeta primers. Clones were sequenced by immunoSEQ multiplex PCR, and TCRdb holds only the in-frame ones, with some missing. The sample holds some 200,000 clones, 82% seen once. The germline V gene encodes CDR1 SEHNR and CDR2 FQNEAQ (reference sequence). The CDR3 is made up of 16 amino acids. V was cut by 4 bases and J by 1 base, with 14 bases left in between. The gene calls are TRBV7-9 and TRBJ2-4; tentatively, D is TRBD1 (6 bases). The sequence derives from a boy aged 2 to 10 in good health and CMV-seronegative. Material for sequencing was PBMCs. CDR3 nucleotides: TGTGCCAGCAGCTACGGGGCAACAGGGGCCAAAAACATTCAGTACTTC. Its protein is CASSYGATGAKNIQYF.